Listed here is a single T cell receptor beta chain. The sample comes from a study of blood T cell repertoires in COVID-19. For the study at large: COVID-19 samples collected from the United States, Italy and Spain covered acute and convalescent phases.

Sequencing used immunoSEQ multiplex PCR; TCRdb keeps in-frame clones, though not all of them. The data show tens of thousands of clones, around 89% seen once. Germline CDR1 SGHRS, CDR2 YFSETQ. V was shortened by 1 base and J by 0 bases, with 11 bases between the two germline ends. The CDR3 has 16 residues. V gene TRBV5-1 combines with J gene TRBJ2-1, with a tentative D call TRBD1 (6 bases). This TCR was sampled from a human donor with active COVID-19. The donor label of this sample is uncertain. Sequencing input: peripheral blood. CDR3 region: CASSLQGQISYNEQFF. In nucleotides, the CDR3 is TGCGCCAGCAGCTTGCAGGGACAAATCTCCTACAATGAGCAGTTCTTC. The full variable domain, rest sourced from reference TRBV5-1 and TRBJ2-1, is KAGVTQTPRYLIKTRGQQVTLSCSPISGHRSVSWYQQTPGQGLQFLFEYFSETQRNKGNFPGRFSGRQFSNSRSEMNVSTLELGDSALYLCASSLQGQISYNEQFFGPGTRLTVL.